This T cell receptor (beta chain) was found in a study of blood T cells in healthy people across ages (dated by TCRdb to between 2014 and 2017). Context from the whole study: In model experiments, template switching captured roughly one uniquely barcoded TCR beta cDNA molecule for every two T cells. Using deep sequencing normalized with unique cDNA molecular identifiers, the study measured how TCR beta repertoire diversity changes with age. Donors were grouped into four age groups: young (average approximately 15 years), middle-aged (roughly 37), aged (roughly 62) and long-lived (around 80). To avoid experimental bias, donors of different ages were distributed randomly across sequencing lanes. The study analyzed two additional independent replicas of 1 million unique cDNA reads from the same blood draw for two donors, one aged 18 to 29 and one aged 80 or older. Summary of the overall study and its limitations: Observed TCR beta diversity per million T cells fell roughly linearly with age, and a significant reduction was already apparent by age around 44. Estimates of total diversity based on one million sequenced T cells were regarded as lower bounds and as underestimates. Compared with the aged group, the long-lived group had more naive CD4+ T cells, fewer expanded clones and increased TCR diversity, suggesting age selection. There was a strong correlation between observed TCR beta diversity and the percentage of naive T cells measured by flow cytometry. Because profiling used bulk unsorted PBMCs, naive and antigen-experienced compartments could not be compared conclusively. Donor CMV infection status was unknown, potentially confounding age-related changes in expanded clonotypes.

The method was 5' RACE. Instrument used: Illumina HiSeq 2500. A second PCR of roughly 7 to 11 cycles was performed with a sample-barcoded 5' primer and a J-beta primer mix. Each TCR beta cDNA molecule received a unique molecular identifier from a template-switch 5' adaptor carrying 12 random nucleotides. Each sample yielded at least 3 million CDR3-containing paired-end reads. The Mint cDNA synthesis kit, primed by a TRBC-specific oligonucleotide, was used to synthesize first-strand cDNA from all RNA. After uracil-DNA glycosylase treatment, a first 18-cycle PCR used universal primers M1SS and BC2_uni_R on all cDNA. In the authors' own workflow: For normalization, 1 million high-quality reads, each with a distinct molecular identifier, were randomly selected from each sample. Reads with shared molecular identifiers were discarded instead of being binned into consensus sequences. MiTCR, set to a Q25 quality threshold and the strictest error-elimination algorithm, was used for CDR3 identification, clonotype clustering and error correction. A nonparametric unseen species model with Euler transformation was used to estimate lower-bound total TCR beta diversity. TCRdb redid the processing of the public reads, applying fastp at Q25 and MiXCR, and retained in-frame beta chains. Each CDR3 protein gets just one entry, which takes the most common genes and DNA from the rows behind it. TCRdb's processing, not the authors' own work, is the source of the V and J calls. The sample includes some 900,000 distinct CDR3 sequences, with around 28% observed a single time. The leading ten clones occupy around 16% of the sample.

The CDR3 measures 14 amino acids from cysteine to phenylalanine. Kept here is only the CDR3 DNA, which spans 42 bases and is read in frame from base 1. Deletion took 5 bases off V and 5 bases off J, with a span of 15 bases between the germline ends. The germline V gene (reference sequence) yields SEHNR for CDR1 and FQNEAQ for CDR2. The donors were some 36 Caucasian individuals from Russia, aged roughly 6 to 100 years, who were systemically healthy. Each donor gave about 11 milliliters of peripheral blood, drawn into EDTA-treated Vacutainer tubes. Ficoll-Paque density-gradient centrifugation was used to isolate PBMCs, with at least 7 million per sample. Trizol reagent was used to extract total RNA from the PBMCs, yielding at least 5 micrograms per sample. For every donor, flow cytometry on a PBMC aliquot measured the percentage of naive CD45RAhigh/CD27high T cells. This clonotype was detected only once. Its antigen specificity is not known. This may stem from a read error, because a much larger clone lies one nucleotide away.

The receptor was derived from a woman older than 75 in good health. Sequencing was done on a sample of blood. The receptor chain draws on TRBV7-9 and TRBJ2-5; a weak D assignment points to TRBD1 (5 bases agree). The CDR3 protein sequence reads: CASSLPDIWETQYF. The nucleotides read TGTGCCAGCAGCCTTCCGGACATTTGGGAGACCCAGTACTTC.